This T cell receptor beta chain stems from a study of control samples from healthy donors and cancer patients. Libraries were prepared by immunoSEQ multiplex PCR; TCRdb keeps only in-frame clonotypes and omits some of them. The sample includes 100,000 to 150,000 clones, 92% of them seen just once. CDR1 and CDR2 (germline): SGDLS, YYNGEE. V lost 0 bases and J lost 2; bases outside the gene matches: 3. The CDR3 covers 15 residues. The clonotype originates from a woman aged 50 to 65 in good health. The V call is TRBV9, the J call TRBJ2-3; 7 bases align to TRBD2. Sequencing input: blood. The CDR3 nucleotides read TGTGCCAGCAGCGTAGGGCTAGCGGCCACAGATACGCAGTATTTT. Its translation: CASSVGLAATDTQYF.